This T cell receptor (beta chain) was found in a study of T cells in tuberculosis. From germline, CDR1 is ENHRY and CDR2 SYGVKD. The CDR3 spans 14 residues. Between the trimmed V and J ends, which lost 2 bases and 8 bases, there was a span of 15 bases. Study conclusions and caveats: T cells binding CD1B-GMM tetramer weakly possibly escaped the sort.

Method: immunoSEQ multiplex PCR; TCRdb's copy keeps in-frame clones and lacks some. Of 50,000 to 65,000 clones in the sample, 88% were seen once. After thawing and overnight rest, PBMC were stained with GMM-loaded CD1B tetramer, viability dye and anti-CD3 for sorting. CD1B tetramers were loaded with Rhodococcus equi-derived C32 glucose monomycolate. This receptor was obtained from an adult woman with latent tuberculosis. The chain couples TRBV10-3 to TRBJ1-1; D is possibly TRBD1 (5 bases). Sequenced sample: CD1b-GMM tetramer-negative cells sorted from PBMCs. The CDR3 DNA sequence: TGTGCCATCAGTGAGGTGGGAGGGGTAGCAGAAGCTTTCTTT. It yields the protein CAISEVGGVAEAFF.